The 21 T cell receptor beta chains below come from one sample, sequenced in a study of T cell responses to AZD1222 COVID-19 vaccine. Data came from immunoSEQ multiplex PCR; TCRdb stores just in-frame clones and leaves some out. Here the sample spans about 100,000 clones, about 83% being singletons. The sample was peripheral blood, taken on day 0 of AZD1222 vaccination. These receptors were taken from an adult in good health.

In its sample, this clone was seen once. CDR3 protein: CASSQGFKGWSKNSIQYF. In DNA form, the CDR3 reads TGTGCCAGCAGCCAAGGATTTAAGGGGTGGTCAAAAAATTCCATTCAGTACTTC. The chain employs TRBV3-1 (or the pseudogene TRBV3-2) and TRBJ2-4, with D perhaps TRBD1 (5 bases). The CDR3 covers 18 residues. The V and J ends lost 1 base and 9 bases respectively, with 25 bases between them. Germline loops: CDR1 LGHDT, CDR2 YNNKEL (reference sequence).

Only one count was recorded for this clone. J is TRBJ2-2 and V is TRBV7-9; D gene ambiguous. The CDR3 loop spans 14 amino acids. V was pared by 5 bases and J by 4 bases, with 11 bases between. In germline, CDR1 is SEHNR, CDR2 FQNEAQ (reference sequence). CDR3 loop: CASSPTQATGELFF. CDR3 bases: TGTGCCAGCAGCCCCACCCAGGCCACCGGGGAGCTGTTTTTT.

This clone was detected only once. The V call is TRBV19, the J call TRBJ1-1; unclear D gene. Looked up from germline, CDR1 is LNHDA and CDR2 is SQIVND (reference sequence). V lost 4 bases and J 4 bases, leaving 10 bases between the germline ends. This CDR3 has 13 amino acids. CDR3 sequence (DNA): TGTGCCAGTAGTACCTGGGCTAGCACTGAAGCTTTCTTT. Translation: CASSTWASTEAFF. The variable domain in full, completed from reference TRBV19 and TRBJ1-1, reads DGGITQSPKYLFRKEGQNVTLSCEQNLNHDAMYWYRQDPGQGLRLIYYSQIVNDFQKGDIAEGYSVSREKKESFPLTVTSAQKNPTAFYLCASSTWASTEAFFGQGTRLTVV.

The chain combines TRBV21-1 with TRBJ1-1. TRBV21-1 is assigned pseudogene status. The CDR3 has 17 residues. CDR3 DNA sequence: TGTGCCAGCAGCAAAAAATCGGGGGATCCGTTGAACACTGAAGCTTTCTTT. It is translated as CASSKKSGDPLNTEAFF.

J is TRBJ2-3 and V is TRBV7-8; D not resolved. V was shortened by 4 bases and J by 7 bases, with 15 bases between the two germline ends. The CDR3 spans 14 residues. Germline V gene sequence: CDR1 SGHVS, CDR2 FQNEAQ. CDR3: CASSSAPPPNTQYF. DNA of the CDR3: TGTGCCAGCAGCTCGGCCCCCCCGCCGAATACGCAGTATTTT.

The rearrangement joins TRBV28 to TRBJ1-5; TRBD1 matches at 7 bases. V was pared by 6 bases and J by 3 bases, with 5 bases of the junction left unmatched. The CDR3 sequence is 14 residues long. CDR1 and CDR2 (germline): MDHEN, SYDVKM. Here the CDR3 DNA reads TGTGCCAGCAGGCCCGACAGGGTCAATCAGCCCCAGCATTTT. Residues: CASRPDRVNQPQHF.

The J gene is TRBJ2-1, the V gene TRBV7-3; D could derive from TRBD1 or TRBD2 (5 bases each). V shed 3 bases and J shed 4 bases, with 10 bases lying between them. CDR1 and CDR2 (germline): SGHTA, FQGTGA. The CDR3 length is 14 residues. This CDR3 reads CASSFLGPYNEQFF. The CDR3 region has the DNA TGTGCCAGCAGCTTCCTGGGACCTTACAATGAGCAGTTCTTC.

V gene TRBV21-1 combines with J gene TRBJ1-5; the D call of TRBD1 is as the table states it, not checked on the DNA. TRBV21-1 is listed as a pseudogene. The CDR3 contains 16 residues. The CDR3 protein is CASSKNSDREDQPQHF. As DNA, the CDR3 is TGTGCCAGCAGCAAAAATTCGGACAGGGAGGATCAGCCCCAGCATTTT.

V is TRBV3-1 (or the pseudogene TRBV3-2) and J is TRBJ2-1; 8 positions match TRBD2. CDR1 and CDR2 from the germline V gene are LGHDT and YNNKEL (reference sequence). V gave up 2 bases and J gave up 6 bases; unmatched junction bases: 9. The CDR3 runs 16 residues. The CDR3 reads CASSQFMGLVLNEQFF. As DNA, the CDR3 is TGTGCCAGCAGCCAATTTATGGGACTAGTCCTCAATGAGCAGTTCTTC.

The V call is TRBV20-1, the J call TRBJ2-7; D may be TRBD1 (6 bases). The CDR3 runs to 14 residues. Germline V CDR1 and CDR2: DFQATT, SNEGSKA (reference sequence). The germline V and J ends were trimmed by 3 bases and 0 bases, with 12 bases remaining between them. CDR3 DNA sequence: TGCAGTGCTAGTAACGACAGGAACTCCTACGAGCAGTACTTC. It encodes CSASNDRNSYEQYF.

The chain is built from TRBV7-9 and TRBJ2-5; D gene ambiguous. The CDR3 covers 12 residues. V lost 3 bases to trimming and J lost 5 bases, with 7 bases between them. CDR1 is SEHNR, CDR2 FQNEAQ, per germline (reference sequence). CDR3 in DNA: TGTGCCAGCAGCTTTGAACCGGAGACCCAGTACTTC. It yields the protein CASSFEPETQYF.

This clone was detected once. The chain is built from TRBV15 and TRBJ1-6; 9 positions match TRBD1. This CDR3 has 16 residues. CDR1 and CDR2 (germline): LNHNV, YYDKDF (reference sequence). The trim removed 5 bases at V and 5 bases at J, leaving 7 bases unmatched. CDR3 bases: TGTGCCACCAGCGGGGGACAGGGCGCCGATAATTCACCCCTCCACTTT. Protein product: CATSGGQGADNSPLHF.

The chain has TRBV21-1 and TRBJ2-5; the tabulated D call, TRBD2, remains unverified against the DNA. TRBV21-1 corresponds to a pseudogene. The CDR3 loop spans 14 amino acids. Here the CDR3 reads CASSKDSRGGSQYF. As DNA, the CDR3 is TGTGCCAGCAGCAAAGACTCGCGGGGAGGGTCCCAGTACTTC.

The chain uses TRBV10-3 and TRBJ1-5; D is perhaps TRBD1 (6 bases). Germline assignment: CDR1 ENHRY and CDR2 SYGVKD. V was trimmed by 8 bases and J by 1 base, leaving 9 bases between them. The CDR3 loop spans 13 amino acids. The CDR3 is CAIRDTSNQPQHF. The CDR3 DNA reads as TGTGCCATCCGGGACACAAGCAATCAGCCCCAGCATTTT.

V and J are TRBV18 and TRBJ1-2; the D is unclear. The V gene's germline CDR1 is KGHSH and CDR2 LQKENI. This CDR3 region has 13 residues. V was clipped by 0 bases and J by 4 bases, with 6 bases between them. DNA of the CDR3: TGTGCCAGCTCACCACCGGTCATCTATGGCTACACCTTC. Protein product: CASSPPVIYGYTF.

The chain joins TRBV4-2 to TRBJ1-1; D might be TRBD1 (6 bases). V lost 0 bases to trimming and J lost 11 bases, with 22 bases between them. The CDR3 runs 16 residues. Germline CDR1 reads LGHNA; CDR2 reads YNFKEQ. CDR3 sequence: CASSQDKRTVSGEAFF. CDR3 nucleotides: TGTGCCAGCAGCCAAGATAAACGGACAGTCTCTGGGGAGGCTTTCTTT.

This sequence joins TRBV5-6 and TRBJ1-2; D possibly corresponds to TRBD1 (5 bases). This CDR3 is built from 13 residues. V was cut by 1 base and J by 7 bases, with 11 bases left in between. CDR1 SGHDT and CDR2 YYEEEE come from the germline V gene. In nucleotides, the CDR3 is TGTGCCAGCAGCTTGAGTAACGGGGCTGGCTACACCTTC. It specifies CASSLSNGAGYTF.

The rearrangement joins TRBV19 to TRBJ2-1; D might be TRBD2 (6 bases). CDR3 length equals 15 residues. CDR1 and CDR2 from the germline V gene are LNHDA and SQIVND (reference sequence). V was pared by 2 bases and J by 8 bases, with 16 bases between. The CDR3 nucleotides are TGTGCCAGTAGTATAAGGAGGGCTCCCTCAGATGAGCAGTTCTTC. Its protein is CASSIRRAPSDEQFF.

This sequence joins TRBV29-1 and TRBJ2-2; D is perhaps TRBD1 (5 bases). Germline V gives CDR1 SQVTM, CDR2 ANQGSEA. The CDR3 has 14 residues. Between the trimmed V and J ends, which lost 3 bases and 15 bases, there was a span of 23 bases. The CDR3 DNA reads as TGCAGCGTTGAGGGGCAAGACGGTTCCGGAATGTTGTTTTTT. Its protein is CSVEGQDGSGMLFF.

The chain has TRBV30 and TRBJ1-6; 9 bases agree with TRBD1. The trim removed 3 bases at V and 7 bases at J, leaving 4 bases unmatched. The CDR3 sequence is 14 residues long. Germline assignment: CDR1 GTSNPN and CDR2 SVGIG (reference sequence). The CDR3 loop is CAWRGQGLNSPLHF. The CDR3 DNA follows: TGTGCCTGGAGGGGACAGGGCCTCAATTCACCCCTCCACTTT.

This chain uses TRBV5-1 with TRBJ2-7, with D possibly TRBD1 on 6 matching bases. V gave up 4 bases and J gave up 3 bases, with 11 bases separating them. Germline CDR1 is SGHRS and CDR2 is YFSETQ. The CDR3 is 13 amino acids. The CDR3 bases are TGCGCCAGCAGCGTGGACAGTATCTACGAGCAGTACTTC. This translates into CASSVDSIYEQYF.